This TCR beta chain emerged from a study of T cell responses to AZD1222 COVID-19 vaccine. Broader study findings: At baseline, seropositivity was found in only a handful of AZD1222 recipients.

The germline V gene has CDR1 SGHDT and CDR2 YYEEEE. Deletions cut 5 bases from V and 0 bases from J, with 16 bases between. This CDR3 spans 16 amino acids. Profiling relied on immunoSEQ multiplex PCR, and the TCRdb table lists in-frame clones only, not all of them. The table shows 85,000 to 130,000 clones, with about 90% occurring only once. As regards this clone: Antigen: not known.

The material sequenced was peripheral blood, taken 28 days after the second AZD1222 dose. The origin of this receptor is an adult who received the AZD1222 COVID-19 vaccine. The rearrangement uses TRBV5-6 and TRBJ2-3; a weak D match, TRBD1 (5 bases). CDR3 in amino acids: CASRVTGGASTDTQYF. CDR3 DNA sequence: TGTGCCAGCAGAGTAACCGGTGGGGCGAGCACAGATACGCAGTATTTT.